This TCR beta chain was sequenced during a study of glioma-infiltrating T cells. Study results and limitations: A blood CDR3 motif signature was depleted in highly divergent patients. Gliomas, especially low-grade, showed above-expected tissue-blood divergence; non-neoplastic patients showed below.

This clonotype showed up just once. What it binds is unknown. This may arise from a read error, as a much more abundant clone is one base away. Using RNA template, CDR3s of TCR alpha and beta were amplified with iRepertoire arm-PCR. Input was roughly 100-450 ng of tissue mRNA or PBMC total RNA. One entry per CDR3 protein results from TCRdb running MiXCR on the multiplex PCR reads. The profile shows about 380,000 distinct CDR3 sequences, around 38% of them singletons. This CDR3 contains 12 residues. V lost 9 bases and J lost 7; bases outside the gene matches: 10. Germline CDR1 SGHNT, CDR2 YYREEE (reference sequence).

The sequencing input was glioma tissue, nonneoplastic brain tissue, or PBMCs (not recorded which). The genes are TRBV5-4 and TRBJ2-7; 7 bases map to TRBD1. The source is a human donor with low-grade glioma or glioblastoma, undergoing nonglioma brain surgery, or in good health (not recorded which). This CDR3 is CATGDSKLEQYF. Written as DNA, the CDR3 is TGTGCCACAGGGGACAGTAAGTTGGAGCAGTACTTC.